A single sample gave rise to the 32 T cell receptor beta chains below, sequenced in a study of blood T cell repertoires in COVID-19. Libraries were prepared by immunoSEQ multiplex PCR; TCRdb keeps only in-frame clonotypes and omits some of them. The repertoire includes 190,000 or so clones, just under 90% of them detected once, and 0.85% to 0.95% sits in the top ten. The sequenced sample was peripheral blood. The receptors here all came from a woman younger than 30 who had recovered from COVID-19.

V usage is TRBV5-6 and J usage is TRBJ1-1, with D maybe TRBD1 (5 bases). Germline V CDR1 and CDR2: SGHDT, YYEEEE. The germline V and J ends were trimmed by 2 bases and 4 bases, with 9 bases remaining between them. The CDR3 is 13 amino acids. CDR3 coding DNA: TGTGCCAGCAGCTTTCTGGGGCCCACTGAAGCTTTCTTT. Its translation: CASSFLGPTEAFF.

This chain links TRBV5-1 with TRBJ1-1; 9 positions match TRBD1. Germline V gene lookup returns CDR1 SGHRS and CDR2 YFSETQ. V was pared by 1 base and J by 4 bases, with 8 bases of the junction left unmatched. This CDR3 has 16 amino acids. The CDR3 is CASSLYYRGLVTEAFF. The CDR3 bases are TGCGCCAGCAGCTTGTACTACAGGGGGCTGGTCACTGAAGCTTTCTTT.

This clone appeared once. The chain recombines TRBV2 with TRBJ1-2, with 9 positions matching TRBD1. CDR3 size: 14 residues. Losses at the gene ends were 2 bases for V and 6 bases for J; bases not matched to a gene: 4. Per the germline V gene, CDR1 is SNHLY and CDR2 is FYNNEI. The CDR3 loop reads CASSEFGTGNGYTF. CDR3 DNA sequence: TGTGCCAGCAGTGAATTTGGGACAGGGAATGGCTACACCTTC.

The V gene is TRBV3-1 (or the pseudogene TRBV3-2), the J gene TRBJ2-5; 8 bases align to TRBD2. The junction had 10 bases not matched to a gene; V was cut back by 0 bases and J by 4 bases. Germline lookup yields CDR1 LGHDT and CDR2 YNNKEL (reference sequence). The CDR3 runs to 17 residues. CDR3 nucleotides: TGTGCCAGCAGCCAAGACTTTAGGGTAGCGGGGATAGAGACCCAGTACTTC. Protein sequence: CASSQDFRVAGIETQYF.

V is TRBV12-3 or TRBV12-4 and J is TRBJ2-7; maybe TRBD2 (5 bases). CDR3 length: 11 residues. With 5 bases removed from V and 8 bases from J, the gap between germline ends came to 10 bases. CDR3 residues: CASSPAGKQYF. CDR3 in DNA: TGTGCCAGCAGTCCCGCGGGTAAGCAGTACTTC.

This clone was recorded once. The chain links TRBV2 to TRBJ2-1; the match to TRBD1 covers 7 bases. The CDR3 length is 15 residues. Germline values: CDR1 SNHLY, CDR2 FYNNEI. Losses at the gene ends were 8 bases for V and 1 base for J; bases not matched to a gene: 8. The CDR3 sequence: CASSIQQGSYNEQFF. For the CDR3, the DNA is TGTGCCAGCTCAATTCAACAGGGGTCCTACAATGAGCAGTTCTTC.

This rearrangement joins TRBV7-2 to TRBJ1-1; D possibly corresponds to TRBD1 (5 bases). The germline gives CDR1 SGHTA, CDR2 FQGNSA. The CDR3 has 16 residues. V was trimmed by 1 base and J by 3 bases, leaving 15 bases between them. Here the CDR3 reads CASSLVLGGTYTEAFF. The CDR3 nucleotides are TGTGCCAGCAGCTTAGTCCTAGGCGGGACCTACACTGAAGCTTTCTTT.

This chain connects TRBV7-3 to TRBJ2-1; a weak D match, TRBD2 (7 bases). The germline gives CDR1 SGHTA, CDR2 FQGTGA. V lost 5 bases and J 11 bases, leaving 22 bases between the germline ends. The CDR3 consists of 15 residues. CDR3 nucleotides: TGTGCCAGCAGCACGGGGGGACATGTACCCGGTAAGCAGTTCTTC. Amino acid sequence: CASSTGGHVPGKQFF.

The rearrangement uses TRBV3-1 (or the pseudogene TRBV3-2) and TRBJ2-2, with TRBD2 matching 12 bases. Germline CDR1 reads LGHDT; CDR2 reads YNNKEL (reference sequence). J gave up 6 bases and V 5 bases, and 13 bases lay outside the gene matches. The CDR3 is 18 amino acids. The CDR3 DNA sequence: TGTGCCAGCAGCAAGACTAGCGGGAGTACATATGGGGCCGGGGAGCTGTTTTTT. Encoded protein: CASSKTSGSTYGAGELFF.

The genes are TRBV19 and TRBJ2-5, with 8 bases aligning to TRBD2. The V gene end was trimmed by 3 bases and the J gene end by 4 bases; junction bases not matched to a gene: 7. This CDR3 has 15 amino acids. Per germline, CDR1 LNHDA and CDR2 SQIVND (reference sequence). The chain's CDR3 is CASSISGVGGETQYF. The CDR3 DNA reads as TGTGCCAGTAGTATTAGCGGGGTAGGGGGAGAGACCCAGTACTTC.

This sequence joins TRBV6-6 and TRBJ1-1; D may be TRBD1 (5 bases). The CDR3 runs to 14 residues. Germline CDR1 MNHNY, CDR2 SVGAGI (reference sequence). Between the trimmed V and J ends, which lost 1 base and 3 bases, there was a span of 9 bases. The CDR3 spells CASSYWGEDTEAFF. The CDR3 nucleotides are TGTGCCAGCAGTTACTGGGGGGAGGACACTGAAGCTTTCTTT.

The chain joins TRBV3-1 (or the pseudogene TRBV3-2) to TRBJ2-5; a weak D match, TRBD2 (5 bases). The CDR3 spans 15 residues. V was pared by 0 bases and J by 1 base, with 9 bases between. Germline V gene data show CDR1 as LGHDT and CDR2 as YNNKEL (reference sequence). Written as DNA, the CDR3 is TGTGCCAGCAGCCAAGAACAGCGGCGCCAAGAGACCCAGTACTTC. Residues: CASSQEQRRQETQYF.

The chain recombines TRBV27 with TRBJ1-2; TRBD1 agrees at 9 bases. The length of the CDR3 is 15 residues. V was clipped by 6 bases and J by 4 bases; unmatched bases: 9. Germline CDR1 MNHEY, CDR2 SMNVEV (reference sequence). CDR3 nucleotide sequence: TGTGCCAGCAGCTCCACCGGGACAGGGTCCTATGGCTACACCTTC. This codes for CASSSTGTGSYGYTF.

The chain combines TRBV5-8 with TRBJ1-6; the D gene is possibly TRBD1 (5 bases). The V gene lost 4 bases and the J gene lost 6 bases, with 8 bases spanning the gap. The germline V gene has CDR1 SGHTS and CDR2 YDEGEE. There are 13 residues in the CDR3. Here the CDR3 reads CASSVQGNSPLHF. The CDR3 region has the DNA TGTGCCAGCAGCGTCCAGGGTAATTCACCCCTCCACTTT.

J is TRBJ2-1 and V is TRBV19; 11 bases align to TRBD2. CDR3 size: 15 residues. V shed 5 bases, J shed 7 bases, and the junction held 7 bases outside the gene matches. Germline-derived CDR1 and CDR2 are LNHDA and SQIVND (reference sequence). CDR3 residues: CASSSLAGGWNEQFF. CDR3 DNA sequence: TGTGCCAGTAGTTCCCTAGCGGGGGGTTGGAATGAGCAGTTCTTC.

The rearrangement links TRBV5-4 to TRBJ2-2; 14 nucleotides match TRBD2. The CDR3 spans 19 residues. Losses at the gene ends were 5 bases for V and 3 bases for J; bases not matched to a gene: 12. Germline-derived CDR1 and CDR2 are SGHNT and YYREEE (reference sequence). DNA of the CDR3: TGTGCCAGCAGGCTCGACGGGACTAGCGGGGGATTTGACACCGGGGAGCTGTTTTTT. Translation: CASRLDGTSGGFDTGELFF.

The chain recombines TRBV9 with TRBJ1-6; TRBD1 is a possible D gene (6 bases). The length of the CDR3 is 15 residues. Germline assignment: CDR1 SGDLS and CDR2 YYNGEE. Trimming removed 4 bases from V and 7 bases from J, with 15 bases in between. The CDR3 sequence: CASSNHRVGNSPLHF. In DNA, the CDR3 is TGTGCCAGCAGCAACCACAGGGTCGGAAATTCACCCCTCCACTTT.

This chain connects TRBV7-2 to TRBJ2-5; D may be TRBD1 (6 bases). The germline CDR1 and CDR2 sequences are SGHTA and FQGNSA. CDR3 size: 16 residues. Trimming left V 6 bases short and J 5 bases short, with 22 bases between. CDR3 nucleotides: TGTGCCAGCAGGGACCCAGGGGAGAGCAAATTCGAGACCCAGTACTTC. The encoded protein is CASRDPGESKFETQYF.

The V gene is TRBV24-1, the J gene TRBJ2-2; 8 nucleotides match TRBD2. CDR3 length equals 13 residues. V lost 7 bases to trimming and J lost 6 bases; unmatched junction nucleotides: 3. Per the germline V gene, CDR1 is KGHDR and CDR2 is SFDVKD. CDR3 sequence: CATRRAGAGELFF. The CDR3 coding sequence is TGTGCCACCAGACGAGCGGGGGCCGGGGAGCTGTTTTTT.

The chain employs TRBV6-5 and TRBJ2-1; 7 nucleotides match TRBD2. J lost 4 bases, V lost 11 bases, and 5 bases had no gene match. This CDR3 region has 12 residues. CDR1 MNHEY and CDR2 SVGAGI come from the germline V gene. CDR3 in amino acids: CAGEGQYNEQFF. The CDR3 DNA reads TGTGCCGGGGAGGGGCAGTACAATGAGCAGTTCTTC.

The chain links TRBV19 to TRBJ1-1; a possible D gene is TRBD1 (5 bases). CDR3 size: 15 residues. V was pared by 2 bases and J by 6 bases, with 16 bases between. From germline, CDR1 is LNHDA and CDR2 SQIVND (reference sequence). In DNA, the CDR3 is TGTGCCAGTAGTATATTCCAGGGCCCTGGGGCTGAAGCTTTCTTT. Translating it yields CASSIFQGPGAEAFF.

The chain combines TRBV5-1 with TRBJ1-1, with 8 bases matching TRBD1. The CDR3 spans 14 residues. From germline, CDR1 is SGHRS and CDR2 YFSETQ. V was clipped by 2 bases and J by 5 bases; unmatched bases: 5. The DNA for the CDR3 is TGCGCCAGCAGCTTTCAGGGGGCGCGGACTGAAGCTTTCTTT. Protein: CASSFQGARTEAFF.

This clone was counted once. The chain uses TRBV4-3 and TRBJ1-1; possibly TRBD1 for D (6 bases). Germline V lookup: CDR1 LGHNA, CDR2 YSLEER. The CDR3 consists of 17 residues. Between the trimmed V and J ends, which lost 0 bases and 5 bases, there was a span of 19 bases. The chain's CDR3 is CASSQDLEWGGWTEAFF. The CDR3 DNA is TGCGCCAGCAGCCAAGATCTGGAGTGGGGGGGCTGGACTGAAGCTTTCTTT.

The chain couples TRBV5-1 to TRBJ1-2; 9 nucleotides line up with TRBD1. Germline trimming cut 0 bases from V and 6 bases from J; bases unmatched to any gene: 3. The CDR3 covers 14 residues. Germline-derived CDR1 and CDR2 are SGHRS and YFSETQ. In DNA form, the CDR3 reads TGCGCCAGCAGCTTGGCCGGGACAGGGAATGGCTACACCTTC. This encodes CASSLAGTGNGYTF.

The chain carries TRBV12-3 or TRBV12-4 and TRBJ2-7, with 7 bases aligning to TRBD1. J gave up 3 bases and V 7 bases, and 6 bases lay outside the gene matches. The CDR3 sequence is 13 residues long. The DNA of the CDR3 is TGTGCCAGCACCCGGACAGGCTTCTACGAGCAGTACTTC. This translates into CASTRTGFYEQYF.

The chain couples TRBV5-1 to TRBJ1-5; D is possibly TRBD1 (5 bases). Between the trimmed V and J ends, which lost 4 bases and 3 bases, there was a span of 14 bases. CDR3 size: 15 residues. Germline V gene lookup returns CDR1 SGHRS and CDR2 YFSETQ. For the CDR3, the DNA is TGCGCCAGCAGCCTAGGACATACCTCCAATCAGCCCCAGCATTTT. Its protein product is CASSLGHTSNQPQHF.

The chain couples TRBV6-5 to TRBJ2-1; TRBD1 is a possible D gene (5 bases). The CDR3 is made up of 14 amino acids. Germline CDR1 MNHEY, CDR2 SVGAGI. Trimming took 2 bases from V and 6 from J, leaving 11 bases between them. CDR3 nucleotide sequence: TGTGCCAGCAGTTACGCGGTCACAGGCAATGAGCAGTTCTTC. The encoded protein is CASSYAVTGNEQFF.

Points on this clone: Mismatch with germline at one junction end may stem from a read error. The chain employs TRBV5-1 and TRBJ2-7; TRBD1 matches 7 bases. This CDR3 comprises 14 residues. The germline gives CDR1 SGHRS, CDR2 YFSETQ. The CDR3 sequence is CASSLGTAVYEQYF. The CDR3 DNA follows: TGTGCCAGCAGCTTGGGGACAGCCGTTTACGAGCAGTACTTC.

This clone was observed a few times. The chain carries TRBV4-3 and TRBJ2-2; 7 bases align to TRBD2. The junction had 11 bases not matched to a gene; V was cut back by 0 bases and J by 7 bases. Per germline, CDR1 LGHNA and CDR2 YSLEER. The CDR3 is 17 residues long. Here the CDR3 reads CASSQDLAYPGGGELFF. The DNA of the CDR3 is TGCGCCAGCAGCCAAGATCTTGCGTACCCGGGGGGCGGGGAGCTGTTTTTT.

The chain has TRBV29-1 and TRBJ2-1; D is possibly TRBD1 (6 bases). Trimming shortened V by 2 bases and J by 8 bases, and 16 bases separated the two germline ends. The germline gives CDR1 SQVTM, CDR2 ANQGSEA. The CDR3 contains 14 residues. Here the CDR3 reads CSVEQQGFGDEQFF. DNA for the CDR3: TGCAGCGTTGAACAACAGGGTTTTGGGGATGAGCAGTTCTTC.

The chain is built from TRBV5-4 and TRBJ1-5; TRBD1 matches 11 bases. Trimming took 5 bases from V and 2 from J; bases not matched to a gene: 12. The V gene's germline CDR1 is SGHNT and CDR2 YYREEE (reference sequence). The CDR3 extends over 18 amino acids. The CDR3 protein is CASRGAGTGGEGNQPQHF. As DNA, the CDR3 is TGTGCCAGCAGGGGAGCCGGGACAGGGGGGGAGGGCAATCAGCCCCAGCATTTT. Full variable domain (missing parts from reference TRBV5-4 and TRBJ1-5): ETGVTQSPTHLIKTRGQQVTLRCSSQSGHNTVSWYQQALGQGPQFIFQYYREEENGRGNFPPRFSGLQFPNYSSELNVNALELDDSALYLCASRGAGTGGEGNQPQHFGDGTRLSIL.

J is TRBJ1-1 and V is TRBV7-2, with a possible D match to TRBD1 (5 bases). The CDR3 loop spans 14 amino acids. V lost 1 base, J lost 7 bases, and 13 bases lay in between. Germline loops: CDR1 SGHTA, CDR2 FQGNSA. The CDR3 loop reads CASSLGRGLDEAFF. CDR3 sequence (DNA): TGTGCCAGCAGCTTAGGTCGGGGGTTGGATGAAGCTTTCTTT.